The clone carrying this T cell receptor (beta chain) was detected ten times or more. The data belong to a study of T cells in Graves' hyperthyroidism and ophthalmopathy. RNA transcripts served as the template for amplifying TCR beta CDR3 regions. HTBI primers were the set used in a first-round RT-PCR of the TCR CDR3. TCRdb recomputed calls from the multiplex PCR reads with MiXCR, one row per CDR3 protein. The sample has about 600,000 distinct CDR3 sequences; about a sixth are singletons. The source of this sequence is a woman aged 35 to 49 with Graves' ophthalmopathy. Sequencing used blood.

The CDR3 DNA reads TGTGCCTGGGGTAGGGACAGAGATCAGCCCCAGCATTTT. Translated, it gives CAWGRDRDQPQHF. The V gene is TRBV30, the J gene TRBJ1-5, with 7 bases identical to TRBD1. This CDR3 comprises 13 residues. V lost 5 bases and J lost 5; bases outside the gene matches: 6. The germline gives CDR1 GTSNPN, CDR2 SVGIG (reference sequence).